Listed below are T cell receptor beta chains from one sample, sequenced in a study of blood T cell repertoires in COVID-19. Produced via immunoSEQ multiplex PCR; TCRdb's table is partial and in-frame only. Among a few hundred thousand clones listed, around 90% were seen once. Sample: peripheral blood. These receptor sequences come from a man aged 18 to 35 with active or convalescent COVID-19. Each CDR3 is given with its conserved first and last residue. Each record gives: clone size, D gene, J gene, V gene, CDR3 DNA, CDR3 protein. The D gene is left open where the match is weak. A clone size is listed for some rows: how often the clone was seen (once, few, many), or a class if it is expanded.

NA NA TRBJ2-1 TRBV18 TGTGCCAGCTCAACCTCACAGGCCGTTGACAATGAGCAGTTCTTC CASSTSQAVDNEQFF
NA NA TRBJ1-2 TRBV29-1 TGCAGCGTTGACTTTCTCTATGGCTACACCTTC CSVDFLYGYTF
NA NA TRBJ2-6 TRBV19 TGTGCCAGTAGTAACCAGGGGGGGGCCAACGTCCTGACTTTC CASSNQGGANVLTF
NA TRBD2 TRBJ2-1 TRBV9 TGTGCCAGCAGCGTAGCCCGCGAGCGGGGGGGGAACTCCTACAATGAGCAGTTCTTC CASSVARERGGNSYNEQFF
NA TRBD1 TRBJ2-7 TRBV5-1 TGCGCCAGCAGCGCAAGGACAGGGTCCGAGCAGTACTTC CASSARTGSEQYF
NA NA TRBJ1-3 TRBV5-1 TGCGCCAGCAGCTTCACCTCAGGGGATCCTGGAAACACCATATATTTT CASSFTSGDPGNTIYF
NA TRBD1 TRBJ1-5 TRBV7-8 TGTGCCAGCAGCTTAGACAGGGGTAGATGGAGCAATCAGCCCCAGCATTTT CASSLDRGRWSNQPQHF
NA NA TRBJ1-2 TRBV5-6 TGTGCCAGCAGCTTGGCCAATGAGGGCTTCGCCTATGGCTACACCTTC CASSLANEGFAYGYTF
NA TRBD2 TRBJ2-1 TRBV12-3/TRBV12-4 TGTGCCAGCAGCCTAGGGACTAGCCTTGAGCAGTTCTTC CASSLGTSLEQFF
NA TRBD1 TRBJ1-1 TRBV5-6 TGTGCCAGCAGCTCGGACAGGGAGGTAGAAGCTTTCTTT CASSSDREVEAFF
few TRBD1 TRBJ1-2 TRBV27 TGTGCCAGCAGTCCGATAGACAGGGTGGACTATGGCTACACCTTC CASSPIDRVDYGYTF
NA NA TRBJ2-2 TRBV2 TGTGCCAGCAGTGAGGAGATGACCACCGGGGAGCTGTTTTTT CASSEEMTTGELFF
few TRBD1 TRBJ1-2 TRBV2 TGTGCCACGGCCCGGGACAGGCCTTACACCTTC CATARDRPYTF
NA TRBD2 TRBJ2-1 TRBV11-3 TGTGCCAGCAGTCCCGGGAGGGGACCCTACAATGAGCAGTTCTTC CASSPGRGPYNEQFF
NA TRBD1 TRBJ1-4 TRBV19 TGTGCCAGTAGTACCCCTATAGGGGGGACAGGGAGCGAAAAACTGTTTTTT CASSTPIGGTGSEKLFF